This TCR beta chain was found in a study of T-cell reconstitution after alpha-beta-depleted transplantation in children. Trimming took 3 bases from V and 7 from J, leaving 10 bases between them. This CDR3 is 12 amino acids long. Germline loops: CDR1 SGHDT, CDR2 YYEEEE. This clonotype occurred a few times. Its antigen is not known. Preparation of the TCRbeta library involved a method that used unique molecular identifiers. TCRdb independently ran MiXCR on the PCR reads; one entry per CDR3 protein. The repertoire holds about a million distinct CDR3 sequences, with about 30% as singletons. Notes on the study in general: Surviving recipient cells, namely T cells and thymic progenitors, were the source of high day-60 TCRbeta diversity in some patients. T-cell numbers and diversity one year post-transplant derived largely from freshly generated T cells. Expanded graft clones, several hundred of them, were reportedly the source of alpha-beta T cells about two months after transplant.

The sequencing here drew on PBMCs, mostly from graft donor cells, taken 360 days after TCRalphabeta/CD19-depleted stem cell transplant. The source of this sequence is a boy under two years old who had a stem cell transplant for SCID, so the T cells may come from the graft donor. The chain combines TRBV5-6 with TRBJ1-2; possible D gene TRBD1, 6 bases. The CDR3 DNA follows: TGTGCCAGCAGCTGGGACATACGTGGCTACACCTTC. This gives the protein CASSWDIRGYTF.